The rows below give T cell receptor beta chains drawn from one sample of a study of blood T cell repertoires in COVID-19. TCRdb's copy holds only in-frame clones and misses some; the assay was immunoSEQ multiplex PCR. The data show 140,000 to 150,000 clones, 75% to 90% seen once. The sample comprised PBMCs or T cells enriched from blood (not recorded which). These receptors were obtained from a middle-aged woman who had been exposed to COVID-19. The CDR3 runs from the conserved cysteine through the conserved F or W. The size of a clone is reported for some rows only, either as once, few or many, or as a class for expanded clones.

>TRBJ1-1|.|TRBV7-3
CASSSGEQTEAFF
>TRBJ1-1|.|TRBV19
CASRYPQKNTEAFF
>TRBJ1-3|many|TRBV19
CASSWGLGAGNTIYF
>TRBJ2-4|.|TRBV19
CASSIKGHMTVAKNIQYF
>TRBJ2-7|.|TRBV19
CASSIKGTSGSNDYEQYF
>TRBJ2-1|.|TRBV7-2
CASSPFGGREYNEQFF
>TRBJ2-2|.|TRBV10-1
CAGSAASTGELFF
>TRBJ1-1|.|TRBV29-1
CSVPRGDTEAFF
>TRBJ2-4|.|TRBV6-1
CASSESGRINIQYF
>TRBJ2-1|.|TRBV27
CASSLRGTSGSYNEQFF
>TRBJ1-6|.|TRBV11-2
CASSFQTGGNSPLHF
>TRBJ2-2|.|TRBV11-2
CASRVGQGATGELFF
>TRBJ1-5|.|TRBV9
CASSVSQGANQPQHF
>TRBJ2-7|.|TRBV19
CASSIEPGQGAREQYF
>TRBJ2-7|.|TRBV6-5
CASSRPGGYEQYF
>TRBJ1-6|few|TRBV7-2
CASREQSSYNSPLHF
>TRBJ1-2|.|TRBV3-1/TRBV3-2
CASSRSYGELNYGYTF
>TRBJ1-1|.|TRBV10-3
CAISEGDRINTEAFF
>TRBJ2-3|.|TRBV21-1
CASSKEKLRGLGHTDTQYF
>TRBJ1-5|.|TRBV24-1
CATSDGGGVGQPQHF
>TRBJ2-7|.|TRBV19
CASSIGQSYEQYF
>TRBJ2-3|once|TRBV6-2/TRBV6-3
CASSRSGPTQYF
>TRBJ2-7|.|TRBV3-1/TRBV3-2
CASHRATDPYEQYF